This TCR beta chain was sequenced during a study of blood T cell repertoires in COVID-19. Study-wide context: Acute and convalescent COVID-19 samples came from the United States, Italy and Spain. From T cells, B-cell-depleted T cells, or PBMCs came the material, which was cDNA or gDNA.

In the study's own analysis: Nucleated cell counts were estimated from reference gene primer amplification. Assay: immunoSEQ multiplex PCR; the TCRdb copy retains only in-frame clones and omits some. V and J calls plus clone size are reproduced from that table; the DNA served to infer D and trimming. The data show some 450,000 clones, around 90% seen once. Followed over time, Seattle patients had been enrolled while infection was active. This clonotype originated in a man in his late teens or twenties with COVID-19, enrolled during active disease. Sample: peripheral blood.

CDR3 DNA: TGTGCCAGCAACCTCAGGACAGGGGCCTCCAATGAGCAGTTCTTC. Encoded protein: CASNLRTGASNEQFF. V is TRBV11-1 and J is TRBJ2-1, with 9 positions matching TRBD1. In germline, CDR1 is SGHAT, CDR2 FQDESV (reference sequence). This CDR3 contains 15 residues. Trimming at V came to 7 bases and at J to 6 bases, leaving 10 bases not matched to a gene.